Listed here are 17 T cell receptor beta chains from one sample, sequenced in a study of CD8+CD57+ T cells in acquired aplastic anemia. All patients picked for sequencing had shown, by flow cytometry, an expansion of CD8+CD57+ cells. Researchers used genomic DNA as the template to profile TCR beta VDJ and CDR3. TCRdb passed the reads through MiXCR, listing each CDR3 protein once. The sample yields about half a million distinct CDR3 sequences, around a third seen once. The sample was sorted CD4+, CD8+, or CD8+CD57+ T cells (not recorded which) from PBMCs. These receptors all come from a human donor with aplastic anemia.

This clonotype was seen many times. The chain combines TRBV10-3 with TRBJ2-5; the match to TRBD2 covers 8 bases. V lost 5 bases, J lost 1 base, and 0 bases stayed unmatched. Germline V lookup: CDR1 ENHRY, CDR2 SYGVKD. The CDR3 totals 13 residues. CDR3 DNA: TGTGCCATCAGTCGGGAGGGCCAAGAGACCCAGTACTTC. Its translation: CAISREGQETQYF.

This clonotype was picked up a small number of times. The chain carries TRBV15 and TRBJ2-7; D perhaps matches TRBD1 (5 bases). V dropped 3 bases and J dropped 3 bases, with 12 bases sitting between them. This CDR3 contains 14 residues. From germline, CDR1 is LNHNV and CDR2 YYDKDF (reference sequence). The CDR3 DNA reads as TGTGCCACCAGCAGGGCTACAGGAAACTACGAGCAGTACGTC. This encodes CATSRATGNYEQYV.

The chain combines TRBV19 with TRBJ1-1; 9 positions agree with TRBD1. V was pared by 5 bases and J by 4 bases, with 8 bases of the junction left unmatched. The CDR3 spans 15 residues. Per germline, CDR1 LNHDA and CDR2 SQIVND (reference sequence). Here the CDR3 DNA reads TGTGCCAGTAGTCAGAAGACAGGGGGGGGCACTGAAGCTTTCTTT. This sequence encodes CASSQKTGGGTEAFF.

Concerning this clonotype itself: With a much larger clone just one base away, this may be a read error. The chain carries TRBV9 and TRBJ2-7, with unresolved D. Germline lookup yields CDR1 SGDLS and CDR2 YYNGEE. V lost 0 bases and J 7 bases, leaving 14 bases between the germline ends. The CDR3 covers 14 residues. For the CDR3, the DNA is TGTGCCAGCAGCGTAGCCTCCACGGGTAAGGAGCAGTACTTC. Its translation: CASSVASTGKEQYF.

V and J are TRBV7-8 and TRBJ2-3; perhaps TRBD2 as D (5 bases). The germline gives CDR1 SGHVS, CDR2 FQNEAQ. This CDR3 contains 17 residues. V was clipped by 4 bases and J by 2 bases, with 19 bases between them. CDR3 sequence (DNA): TGTGCCAGCAGCTCGAGCGGAACCGCCGAACTCACAGATACGCAGTATTTT. The encoded protein is CASSSSGTAELTDTQYF. Looking up the rest from reference TRBV7-8 and TRBJ2-3 gives the full variable domain: GAGVSQSPRYKVAKRGQDVALRCDPISGHVSLFWYQQALGQGPEFLTYFQNEAQLDKSGLPSDRFFAERPEGSVSTLKIQRTQQEDSAVYLCASSSSGTAELTDTQYFGPGTRLTVL.

This clonotype was observed a handful of times. A junction end diverges from the germline sequence, so it may reflect a read error. The V call is TRBV27, the J call TRBJ2-7, with D possibly TRBD1 on 6 matching bases. Per the germline V gene, CDR1 is MNHEY and CDR2 is SMNVEV (reference sequence). The CDR3 has 14 residues. The CDR3 protein is CPSSSWEGGYEQYF. The CDR3 DNA is TGTCCCAGCAGTTCCTGGGAAGGGGGCTACGAGCAGTACTTC.

The sample holds a few counts of this clonotype. This chain uses TRBV10-3 with TRBJ1-4; no clear D. This CDR3 is built from 13 residues. V was shortened by 8 bases and J by 7 bases, with 14 bases between the two germline ends. In germline, CDR1 is ENHRY, CDR2 SYGVKD. The DNA of the CDR3 is TGTGCCATCGGGAGGTCGGAGGGTGAAAAACTGTTTTTT. It yields the protein CAIGRSEGEKLFF.

This clonotype was counted a few times. This sequence joins TRBV20-1 and TRBJ2-1; the match to TRBD2 covers 7 bases. This CDR3 has 16 amino acids. Germline V gives CDR1 DFQATT, CDR2 SNEGSKA (reference sequence). The junction had 7 bases not matched to a gene; V was cut back by 0 bases and J by 2 bases. CDR3 protein: CSARDRGGSTYNEQFF. The CDR3 DNA sequence: TGCAGTGCTAGAGATCGAGGCGGGAGTACCTACAATGAGCAGTTCTTC.

This clonotype was detected a few times. One end of the junction does not line up with germline, which may come from a read error. The chain joins TRBV10-3 to TRBJ1-5; D remains unclear. Per the germline V gene, CDR1 is ENHRY and CDR2 is SYGVKD. This CDR3 comprises 14 residues. CDR3: CASSSNGREQPQHF. For the CDR3, the DNA is TGTGCCAGCAGTTCGAACGGAAGGGAGCAGCCCCAGCATTTT.

To note about this clonotype: The junction does not match germline at one end; this may be a read error. The rearrangement joins TRBV9 to TRBJ2-3; D might be TRBD1 or TRBD2, each matching 5 bases. Germline V lookup: CDR1 SGDLS, CDR2 YYNGEE. CDR3 length equals 15 residues. The CDR3 sequence is CASSQAGGHLDTQYF. In nucleotides, the CDR3 is TGCGCCAGCAGCCAAGCCGGAGGACACCTGGATACGCAGTATTTT.

This clonotype appeared many times. The chain links TRBV7-2 to TRBJ1-6; 9 bases map to TRBD1. This CDR3 is 17 amino acids long. Germline loops: CDR1 SGHTA, CDR2 FQGNSA. Trimming cost V 10 bases and J 9 bases; bases outside gene matches: 19. CDR3 in DNA: TGTGCCACCTCCGGGACAGGGCGAAACCCGACGGGTTCACCCCTCCACTTT. Its protein product is CATSGTGRNPTGSPLHF.

The CDR3 nucleotides read TGCAGTGCTAGGAGCGGGGGGGCGCAAGAGACCCAGTACTTC. The encoded protein is CSARSGGAQETQYF. The J gene is TRBJ2-5, the V gene TRBV20-1, with 10 bases that match TRBD2. Unmatched junction bases numbered 3, after V lost 3 bases and J lost 2 bases. The CDR3 sequence is 14 residues long. Germline lookup yields CDR1 DFQATT and CDR2 SNEGSKA (reference sequence).

The V and J genes are TRBV29-1 and TRBJ1-2; D remains unclear. Germline V gene data show CDR1 as SQVTM and CDR2 as ANQGSEA. There are 15 residues in the CDR3. V gave up 5 bases and J gave up 1 base, with 17 bases separating them. CDR3 loop: CSVPWDPSYNYGYTF. The DNA of the CDR3 is TGCAGCGTTCCCTGGGATCCTAGCTATAACTATGGCTACACCTTC.

This clonotype was observed a few times. The rearrangement uses TRBV6-4 and TRBJ2-7, with D hard to call. The germline V gene has CDR1 MRHNA and CDR2 SNTAGT. The CDR3 is 14 residues long. The V end was cut by 2 bases, the J end by 3 bases, with 11 bases between. CDR3 DNA sequence: TGTGCCAGCAGTGACGCCAATCTCAACTACGAGCAGTACTTC. It codes for CASSDANLNYEQYF.

The V and J genes are TRBV15 and TRBJ2-7; 9 bases line up with TRBD1. Looked up from germline, CDR1 is LNHNV and CDR2 is YYDKDF (reference sequence). The CDR3 length is 14 residues. V lost 1 base and J lost 6; bases outside the gene matches: 4. CDR3 nucleotides: TGTGCCACCAGCAGAGGAGGGACAGGGAGCGAGCAGTACTTC. It specifies CATSRGGTGSEQYF.

In its sample, this clonotype was seen a few times. The chain has TRBV20-1 and TRBJ1-5; D may be TRBD1 (5 bases). Trimming removed 0 bases at V and 7 bases at J, with 16 bases between. CDR1 and CDR2 (germline): DFQATT, SNEGSKA (reference sequence). The CDR3 spans 15 residues. CDR3 residues: CSARDSVGAGQPQHF. CDR3 sequence (DNA): TGCAGTGCTAGAGATTCTGTAGGGGCCGGGCAGCCCCAGCATTTT.

This clonotype was seen many times. This sequence joins TRBV7-2 and TRBJ1-1; D uncertain. CDR3 length: 14 residues. The germline V gene has CDR1 SGHTA and CDR2 FQGNSA. The V end was cut by 3 bases, the J end by 1 base, with 9 bases between. DNA for the CDR3: TGTGCCAGCAGCTTGGTTAGGGAGAACACTGAAGCTTTCTTT. Amino acids: CASSLVRENTEAFF.